This TCR beta chain stems from a study of cytomegalovirus exposure and HLA in healthy donors (dated by TCRdb to 2016 to 2017). About the investigation overall: In an earlier analysis of several hundred of the donors, about 270 Gb of sequence data and approximately 100 million unique TCR beta sequences from roughly 190 million T cells were reported. An early release covering over 500 HLA-typed donors comprised about 320 gigabases of sequencing data and some 79 million unique TCR sequences. The genetic ancestry cluster associated with self-reported Caucasian donors included roughly four fifths of the approximately 430 genotyped donors. The study aimed to test whether cataloging public T cell receptors could reveal signatures of past pathogen exposure. The T cell repertoires of about 700 subjects were profiled by immunosequencing and related to cytomegalovirus serostatus. In addition to the first cohort of around 670 subjects, a separate validation cohort of 120 different subjects was used. To predict cytomegalovirus infection status, the study brought together high-throughput TCR immunosequencing, statistical association of individual TCRs with disease status, and machine learning. A later analysis re-analyzed previously published TCR beta repertoires from approximately 700 donors and added high-resolution HLA genotyping to study TCR occurrence patterns. Rather than using new phenotypic data, the later analysis identified candidate immune exposures from TCR beta sequences and from how often those sequences occurred across donors. An earlier analysis of several hundred of the donors used high-throughput TCR beta sequencing to judge whether each TCR beta V gene segment behaved as functional or pseudogenic. Donor age, sex, ethnicity and CMV serostatus were compiled together with the repertoire data. A later genetic analysis used genome-wide SNP genotypes for about 65% of the 666 donors, treating that subset as a discovery cohort. All discovery cohort repertoires had been generated using a single sequencing platform. HLA typing included class I and class II loci at four-digit resolution. Typing coverage differed by locus: A, B, C, DRB1 and DQB1 were typed in roughly 620-630 donors, DQA1 in 522, DPA1 in nearly 610, and DPB1 in 450 to 480. Five DR-DQ haplotypes were handled as single units for association and clustering because linkage in the cohort was strong. Among 398 genotyped donors of the cohort, an average of roughly 230,000 unique TCR beta nucleotide sequences was sequenced per donor, of which about 18% were non-productive.

On this clone itself: Its binding antigen is unknown. Base qualities are not provided; no much larger clone lies one nucleotide away.

The library was prepared using the immunoSEQ multiplex PCR assay. The multiplex PCR relied on a mix of 60 forward primers for TCR Vbeta segments and 13 reverse primers for TCR Jbeta segments. The CDR3 region of rearranged TCR beta genes was amplified from genomic DNA by a multiplex PCR assay. The amplified TCR beta libraries were sequenced on the Illumina HiSeq System as 87-base-pair reads. Under the source paper's analysis protocol: In a later analysis, some 80 million unique TCR beta chains were counted across the roughly 610 repertoires, and roughly 9.9 million of these chains were shared by at least two donors. Raw reads were error-corrected and collapsed into unique sequences by a nearest-neighbor algorithm in which closely related sequences were merged to remove PCR and sequencing errors. To assign V, D and J gene segments, CDR3 sequences were aligned to IMGT reference sequences. For a sequence to be retained, at least a six-nucleotide match to both a V gene segment and a J gene segment was required. A rearrangement counted as productive if the CDR3 had no stop codons and remained in frame with V and J, and every other rearrangement counted as non-productive. CDR3 was defined according to IMGT convention as the region running from the second conserved V-encoded cysteine to the conserved J-encoded phenylalanine. The earlier analysis of about 640 of the donors excluded any sequence lacking an unambiguous match to a single V gene segment. An earlier analysis of some 500 of the donors classified V segments as functional when productive rearrangements were above 56.7% and as segregating when the standard deviation between donors was above 5%. To diagnose cytomegalovirus status from the catalog of TCR beta chain sequences, a statistical classification framework was built. V and J gene assignment, in a later analysis, came from comparing TCR nucleotide sequences with IMGT/GENE-DB human TR gene sequences. In a later analysis, CDR3 sequences and most-parsimonious VDJ recombination scenarios were assigned using the TCRdist pipeline. A later analysis defined each TCR beta chain by its CDR3 amino acid sequence plus V-gene family, and excluded reads lacking a unique V-gene family. A later analysis removed 550 to 700 highly shared, low-generation-probability nucleotide sequences to deal with suspected cross-contamination and a sequencing artifact. For each public chain, a later analysis derived a clonal expansion index from normalized ranks of inferred template counts within each repertoire. In a later analysis, generation probabilities were computed using a VDJ recombination model fitted to out-of-frame rearrangements, and the results were checked against IGoR. Hypergeometric tests were used in a later analysis to score TCR-TCR, TCR-HLA and TCR-CMV co-occurrence, with a repertoire-size bias correction applied to the TCR pairs. A later analysis estimated false discovery rates by permuting HLA or CMV assignments 20 times. In a later analysis, co-occurring TCRs were grouped with DBSCAN, and TCRdist sequence similarity was added when clustering was performed within HLA-allele-positive subsets. For co-occurrence clustering, repertoires with fewer than 30,000 or more than 120,000 public chains were excluded, along with four to six repertoires with anomalous nucleotide sharing. The source is immuneACCESS, and TCRdb retained only in-frame sequences with V and J called. Part of the clones is not carried over; for the studies checked, unresolved V genes explain less than half of this, and the remainder is unexplained. That table furnishes V, J and clone size, whereas the DNA furnished D and trimming. This sample comprises some 150,000 clones, 75% to 90% of them detected only once. The ten largest make up roughly 4.4% of the sample.

Here is what the overall study found, with its caveats: A total of roughly 160 TCR beta chains were listed by the study as associated with cytomegalovirus. A later genetic analysis reported fewer N-insertions in productive TCRs among donors in an Asian-associated ancestry cluster than the roughly 700-donor mean. Because counts were too low, about 15 rarely observed V segments, including chromosome 9 orphons, were left out of the earlier analysis of 587 of the donors. When HLA alleles, especially DR and DQ, strongly co-occurred, attributing TCR associations to individual alleles was difficult. The authors suggested that the approach could potentially be extended to other disease states and immunological phenotypes. In both the original and validation cohorts, the classifier was reported to diagnose cytomegalovirus status with high specificity and sensitivity. The 87-base-pair reads could not distinguish some IMGT-functional V segments, including TRBV6-2 and TRBV6-3, so those segments were excluded. Because some donors lacked HLA typing at each locus, the association tests relied only on the typed subset. A further reported finding was that TCR beta sequences accurately predicted the HLA-A and HLA-B alleles for most subjects in the first cohort. According to a later analysis, parvovirus B19, influenza, CMV and Epstein-Barr virus appeared linked to several top co-occurrence clusters. An earlier analysis of some 590 of the donors showed that most TCR beta V segments appeared in productive rearrangements either about 87% or about 30% of the time, which broadly matched IMGT annotations. Roughly uniform sequencing depth across donors was assumed in presence/absence analyses, although this assumption may not hold. Compared with equally common non-associated chains, HLA-associated TCR beta chains in a later analysis were more clonally expanded and had lower generation probabilities. According to a later analysis, most CMV-associated TCR beta chains appeared to be HLA-restricted, and the HLA associations seemed to be driven largely by CMV exposure. Specific HLA alleles were associated with over 15,000 TCR beta sequences at a false discovery rate of 0.05 in a later analysis. A group of highly shared sequence variants was considered likely to be a technical artifact of the sequencing pipeline. Most TCR sequences were observed very rarely across donors, whereas some public TCRs were present in many individuals. This cohort had only TCR beta chains sequenced, and the lack of alpha or paired-chain data limited which features could be detected. In a later genetic analysis, a missense DCLRE1C variant was associated with V-gene and J-gene trimming of TCR beta chains, and the association was replicated in an independent cohort. Linkage disequilibrium might explain the correlated functional status among segregating V segments, but an unknown experimental factor could not be excluded. A few of the identified cytomegalovirus-associated TCR beta chains were confirmed in vitro to be specific for cytomegalovirus antigens. In a later analysis, TCR association rates were found to vary across HLA loci, with the most associated TCRs seen for DRB1 alleles and the fewest for HLA-C alleles. CMV serostatus was the only immune exposure information available for the cohort.

V loses 0 bases, J loses 5 bases, and the germline ends lie 8 bases apart. CDR1 and CDR2 are drawn from the germline V gene: SGHVS, FQNEAQ. Reading from cysteine to phenylalanine, the CDR3 counts 14 amino acids. Only the CDR3 region is kept as DNA, spanning 42 bases read in frame from base 1. The cohort comprised some 730 healthy bone marrow donors. Cohort members were all nominally healthy when sampled, although unrecorded immune exposures were likely present. The donor tested CMV seronegative and was one of the 352 seronegative cohort members. A peripheral blood sample was collected from each donor, and TCR beta sequencing was performed on peripheral blood mononuclear cells. Genomic DNA extraction from the blood cell samples was performed with the Qiagen DNeasy Blood Extraction Kit.

This receptor was obtained from a man between 25 and 39 years old in good health and CMV-seronegative. The chain was built from TRBV7-8 and TRBJ2-1; the D region possibly corresponds to TRBD2 (6 bases align). Sequencing was carried out using PBMCs. CDR3 sequence: CASSLAAGNNEQFF. The bases read TGTGCCAGCAGCTTAGCGGCGGGGAACAATGAGCAGTTCTTC.